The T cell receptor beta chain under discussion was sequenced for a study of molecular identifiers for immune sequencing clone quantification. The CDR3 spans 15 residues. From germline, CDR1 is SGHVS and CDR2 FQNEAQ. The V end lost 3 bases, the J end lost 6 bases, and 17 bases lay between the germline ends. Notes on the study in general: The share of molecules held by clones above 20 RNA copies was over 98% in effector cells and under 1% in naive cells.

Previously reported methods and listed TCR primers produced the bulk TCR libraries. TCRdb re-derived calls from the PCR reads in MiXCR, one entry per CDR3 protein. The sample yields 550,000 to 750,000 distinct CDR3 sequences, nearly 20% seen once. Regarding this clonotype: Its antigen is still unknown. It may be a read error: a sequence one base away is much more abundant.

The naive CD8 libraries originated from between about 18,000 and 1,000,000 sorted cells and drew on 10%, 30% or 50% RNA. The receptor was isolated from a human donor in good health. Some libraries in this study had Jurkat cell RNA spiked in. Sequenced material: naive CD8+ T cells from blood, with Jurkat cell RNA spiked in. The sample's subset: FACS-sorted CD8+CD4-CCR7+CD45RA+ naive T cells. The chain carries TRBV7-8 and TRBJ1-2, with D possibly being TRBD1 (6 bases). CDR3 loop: CASSFNPGAGDGYTF. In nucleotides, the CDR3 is TGTGCCAGCAGCTTTAACCCGGGGGCAGGGGATGGCTACACCTTC.